The TCR beta chain described here comes from a study of cytomegalovirus exposure and HLA in healthy donors. Overall study context: Early released data had around 89 million unique TCRs, all coming from HLA-typed donors.

This CDR3 is 17 amino acids long. Looked up from germline, CDR1 is SSHAT and CDR2 is FNYEAQ (reference sequence). The trim removed 3 bases at V and 5 bases at J, leaving 6 bases unmatched. Primers included in the PCR were 60 Vbeta and 13 Jbeta primers. This table comes from immunoSEQ multiplex PCR, and its TCRdb copy is limited to in-frame clones, with some not included. The ten top clones account for approximately 0.8%, within a sample of some 150,000 clones. The sequence came from a woman aged 18-29 years in good health and CMV-seropositive. The sequenced material came from PBMCs. J is TRBJ2-5 and V is TRBV7-7, with TRBD2 matching over 16 bases. As DNA, the CDR3 is TGTGCCAGCAGCTTGGGACTAGCGGGAGGGCCAGGGGAGACCCAGTACTTC. It specifies CASSLGLAGGPGETQYF.